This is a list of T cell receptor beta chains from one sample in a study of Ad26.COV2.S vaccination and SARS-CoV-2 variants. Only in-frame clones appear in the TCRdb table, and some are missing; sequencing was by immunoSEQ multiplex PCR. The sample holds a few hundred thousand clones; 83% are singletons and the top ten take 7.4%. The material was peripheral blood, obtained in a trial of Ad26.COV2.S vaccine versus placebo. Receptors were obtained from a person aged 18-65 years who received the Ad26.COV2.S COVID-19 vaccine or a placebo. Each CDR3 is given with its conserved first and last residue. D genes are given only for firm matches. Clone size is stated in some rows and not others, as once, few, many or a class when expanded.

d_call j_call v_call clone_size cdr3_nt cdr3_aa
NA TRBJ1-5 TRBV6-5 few TGTGCCAGCAGTTCCAGGGGAAATAGCAATCAGCCCCAGCATTTT CASSSRGNSNQPQHF
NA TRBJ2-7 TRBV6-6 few TGTGCCAGCAGTTACGCCGAAAGTTACGAGCAGTACTTC CASSYAESYEQYF
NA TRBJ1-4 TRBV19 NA TGTGCCAGTAGTATAGGCGGGAATGAAAAACTGTTTTTT CASSIGGNEKLFF
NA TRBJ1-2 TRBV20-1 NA TGCAGTGCTAGGGACAGAGGCTACACCTTC CSARDRGYTF
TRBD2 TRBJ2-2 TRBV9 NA TGTGCCAGCAGCGTATCAGCGGGAGTTAACACCGGGGAGCTGTTTTTT CASSVSAGVNTGELFF
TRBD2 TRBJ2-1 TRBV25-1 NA TGTGCCAGCAGTGCCCTACTAGCGGGGGTGGAGAATGAGCAGTTCTTC CASSALLAGVENEQFF
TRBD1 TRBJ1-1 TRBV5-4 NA TGTGCCAGCAGCAGCGGACAGGGGGCTACTGAAGCTTTCTTT CASSSGQGATEAFF
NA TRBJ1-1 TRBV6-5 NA TGTGCCAGCAGGACCATGTCGGGGCCTAACACTGAAGCTTTCTTT CASRTMSGPNTEAFF
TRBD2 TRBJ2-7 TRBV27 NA TGTGCCAGCAGCCGGATTGCGGGAGTGCGCGAGCAGTACTTC CASSRIAGVREQYF
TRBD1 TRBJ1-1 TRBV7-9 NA TGTGCCAGCAGCCCGGGACAGGGTGAAACTGAAGCTTTCTTT CASSPGQGETEAFF
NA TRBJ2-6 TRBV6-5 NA TGTGCCAGCAGCTTCGCTGGGTCCGGGGCCAACGTCCTGACTTTC CASSFAGSGANVLTF
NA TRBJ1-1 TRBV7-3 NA TGTGCCAGCAGCTTAAGTGGCGGTTTGAACACTGAAGCTTTCTTT CASSLSGGLNTEAFF
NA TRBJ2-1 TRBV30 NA TGTGCCTGGACGGTCGGGGTGGTCTACAATGAGCAGTTCTTC CAWTVGVVYNEQFF
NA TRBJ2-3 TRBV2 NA TGTGCCAGCAGTGAAGGGGGCACAGATACGCAGTATTTT CASSEGGTDTQYF
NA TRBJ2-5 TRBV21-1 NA TGTGCCAGCAGCACCAGGAGGCCAGAGACCCAGTACTTC CASSTRRPETQYF
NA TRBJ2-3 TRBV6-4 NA TGTGCCAGCAGTCTTCAAGGGGGAAGCACAGATACGCAGTATTTT CASSLQGGSTDTQYF
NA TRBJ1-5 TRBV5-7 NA TGTGCCAGCAGCGCTTGTCCAGTCCGGCCAATAAGCAATCAGCCCCAGCATTTT CASSACPVRPISNQPQHF
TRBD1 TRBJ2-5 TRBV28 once TGTGCCAGCAGTTCTCCTGGACAGGGTGGGGAGACCCAGTACTTC CASSSPGQGGETQYF
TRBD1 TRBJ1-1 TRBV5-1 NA TGCGCCAGCAGCTTGAGACAGGGTGGTATGAACACTGAAGCTTTCTTT CASSLRQGGMNTEAFF
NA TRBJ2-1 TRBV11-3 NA TGTGCCAGCAGCCCCAGGTCCGGCAATGAGCAGTTCTTC CASSPRSGNEQFF
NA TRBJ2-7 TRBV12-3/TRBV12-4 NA TGTGCCAGCAGTAGGGGTGGAGAGCAGTACTTC CASSRGGEQYF
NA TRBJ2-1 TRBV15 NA TGTGCCACCAGCAGATCATATCGGGACTCCCCCCCGGAGCAGTTCTTC CATSRSYRDSPPEQFF
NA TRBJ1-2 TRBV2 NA TGTGCCAGCGGTGACTATGGCTACACCTTC CASGDYGYTF
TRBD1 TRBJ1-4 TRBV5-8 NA TGTGCCAGCAGCTTGGAGGACAGGGATGAAAAACTGTTTTTT CASSLEDRDEKLFF
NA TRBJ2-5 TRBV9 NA TGTGCCAGCAGCGTAGCGGGAGCCCCCGAGACCCAGTACTTC CASSVAGAPETQYF
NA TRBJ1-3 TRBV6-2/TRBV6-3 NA TGTGCCAGCAGCCCTTTACAACTGTACTCTGGAAACACCATATATTTT CASSPLQLYSGNTIYF
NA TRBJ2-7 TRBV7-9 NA TGTGCCAGCAGCTTAGCGAAACGCTACGAGCAGTACTTC CASSLAKRYEQYF
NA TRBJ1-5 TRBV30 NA TGTGCCTGGAGTGTGGGGGCAGCGTATAGCAATCAGCCCCAGCATTTT CAWSVGAAYSNQPQHF
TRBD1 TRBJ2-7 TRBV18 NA TGTGCCAGCTCACCCCGGACAGGGGGAACCGAGCAGTACTTC CASSPRTGGTEQYF
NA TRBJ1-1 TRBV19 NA TGTGCCAGTATCGGATGGGACACCTTGAACACTGAAGCTTTCTTT CASIGWDTLNTEAFF
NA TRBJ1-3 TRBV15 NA TGTGCCACCAGCAGAGATCCGCCAGGGCAAGGCGGAAACACCATATATTTT CATSRDPPGQGGNTIYF
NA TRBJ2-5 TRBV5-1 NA TGCGCCAGCAGCATTACTACTACGGAGGGACGGACCCAGTACTTC CASSITTTEGRTQYF
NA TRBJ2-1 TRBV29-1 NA TGCAGCGTTGCCAGACATTCCAATGAGCAGTTCTTC CSVARHSNEQFF
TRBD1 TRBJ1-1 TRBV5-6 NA TGTGCCAGCAGCCGATTAGGACAGGAAAGGGAGGCTTTCTTT CASSRLGQEREAFF
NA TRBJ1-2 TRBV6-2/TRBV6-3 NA TGTGCCAGCAGCCAGTGGGCCATCCGGGGCGGCTACACCTTC CASSQWAIRGGYTF
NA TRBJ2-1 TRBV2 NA TGTGCCAGCAGCGCGGTGGCTTCCTACAATGAGCAGTTCTTC CASSAVASYNEQFF
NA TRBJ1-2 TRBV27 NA TGTGCCAGCAGTTTGACAGAGAACTATGGCTACACCTTC CASSLTENYGYTF
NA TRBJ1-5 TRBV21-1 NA TGTGCCAGCAGGTACCTTAGTTGGGGACAGGGGCGATATAGCAATCAGCCCCAGCATTTT CASRYLSWGQGRYSNQPQHF
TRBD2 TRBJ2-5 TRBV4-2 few TGTGCCAGCAGCCAAGATGGGGGACTAGCGGGAGGGAAAGAAGAGACCCAGTACTTC CASSQDGGLAGGKEETQYF
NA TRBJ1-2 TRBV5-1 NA TGCGCCAGCAGCTATCCCGTGGAGGGTCCCTATGGCTACACCTTC CASSYPVEGPYGYTF
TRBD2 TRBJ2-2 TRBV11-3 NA TGTGCCAGCAGCTTCCGTAGCGGGAGGGCCGACACCGGGGAGCTGTTTTTT CASSFRSGRADTGELFF
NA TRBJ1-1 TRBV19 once TGTGCCAGAGGGGGACGGACTAACACTGAAGCTTTCTTT CARGGRTNTEAFF
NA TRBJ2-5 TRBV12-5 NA TGTGCTAGTGGTTTGGTAGGGGAGACCCAGTACTTC CASGLVGETQYF
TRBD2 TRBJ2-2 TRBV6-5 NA TGTGCCAGCAGTTATCTAGCGGGGGCCGAGGACGGGGAGCTGTTTTTT CASSYLAGAEDGELFF
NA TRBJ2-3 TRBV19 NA TGTGCCAGTAGTATAAGGCTTCCTACAGATACGCAGTATTTT CASSIRLPTDTQYF
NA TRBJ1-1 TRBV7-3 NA TGTGCCAGCAGCTTAAACAGGGCCTACACTGAAGCTTTCTTT CASSLNRAYTEAFF
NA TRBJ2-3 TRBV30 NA TGTGCCTGGAGCCCTCTAGCGAGTGGGGATACGCAGTATTTT CAWSPLASGDTQYF
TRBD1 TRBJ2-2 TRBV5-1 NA TGCGCCAGCAGCTACCGCGGACAGGGCGGCGGGGAGCTGTTTTTT CASSYRGQGGGELFF
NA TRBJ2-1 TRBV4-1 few TGCGCCAGCAGCCCCGACGCCACGGCCCATGAGCAGTTCTTC CASSPDATAHEQFF
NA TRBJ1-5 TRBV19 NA TGTGCCAGTAGCAGGACTGTGGTCCCCAATCAGCCCCAGCATTTT CASSRTVVPNQPQHF
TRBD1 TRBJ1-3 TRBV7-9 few TGTGCCTCGCCCCGGGACAGCAGCTCTGGAAACACCATATATTTT CASPRDSSSGNTIYF
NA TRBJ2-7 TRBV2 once TGTGCCAGCAGTGAATGGACAGCCTACGAGCAGTACTTC CASSEWTAYEQYF
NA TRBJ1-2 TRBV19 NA TGTGCCAGTAGTCGCAGTTCAAGGGCCTATGGCTACACCTTC CASSRSSRAYGYTF
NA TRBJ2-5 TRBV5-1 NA TGCGCCAGCAGCTTGATTGTCGGACAAGAGACCCAGTACTTC CASSLIVGQETQYF
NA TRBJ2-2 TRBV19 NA TGTGCCAGTAGCCACGCAGGGGGGCCTGCCGGGGAGCTGTTTTTT CASSHAGGPAGELFF
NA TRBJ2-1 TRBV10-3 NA TGTGCCATCAAGGGGCTCCCGGGCACCAATGAGCAGTTCTTC CAIKGLPGTNEQFF
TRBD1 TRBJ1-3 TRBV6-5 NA TGTGCCAGCAGTTACGCGGACAGGGGTTCCGGAAACACCATATATTTT CASSYADRGSGNTIYF
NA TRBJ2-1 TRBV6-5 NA TGTGCCAGCAGGAGACGGGGGGCCAATGAGCAGTTCTTC CASRRRGANEQFF
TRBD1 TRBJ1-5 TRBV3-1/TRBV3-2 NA TGTGCCAGCAGCCGTGGAGGGGGCCTCTATCAGCCCCAGCATTTT CASSRGGGLYQPQHF
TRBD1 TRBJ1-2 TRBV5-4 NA TGTGCCAGCAGACAGGGGATTAACTATGGCTACACCTTC CASRQGINYGYTF